Shown below are 21 T cell receptor beta chains from a single sample sequenced in a study of control samples from healthy donors and cancer patients. Using immunoSEQ multiplex PCR, the repertoire was profiled, and TCRdb retains in-frame clones only, with some absent. The data contain 85,000 to 120,000 clones, 92% of them singletons. The sequencing input was blood. The receptor set was obtained from a woman aged 18-35 years in good health.

J is TRBJ2-7 and V is TRBV6-2 or TRBV6-3; D is unclear. The CDR3 loop spans 12 amino acids. V lost 6 bases and J lost 5, with 11 bases in between. CDR1 and CDR2 from the germline V gene are MNHEY and SVGEGT. CDR3 loop: CASSLTGHEQYF. CDR3 nucleotide sequence: TGTGCCAGCAGCCTAACCGGCCACGAGCAGTACTTC.

The rearrangement links TRBV5-5 to TRBJ2-3, with TRBD2 matching 14 bases. Trimming took 3 bases from V and 6 from J; bases not matched to a gene: 3. Germline CDR1 and CDR2: SGHKS and YYEKEE (reference sequence). There are 15 residues in the CDR3. CDR3 in amino acids: CASSWTSGGLDTQYF. DNA for the CDR3: TGTGCCAGCAGCTGGACTAGCGGGGGGCTCGATACGCAGTATTTT.

The sample holds one count of this clone. This chain uses TRBV19 with TRBJ1-1; 8 bases align to TRBD1. The length of the CDR3 is 15 residues. After removal of 5 bases from V and 3 bases from J, the junction contained 8 bases not matched to a gene. Per the germline V gene, CDR1 is LNHDA and CDR2 is SQIVND (reference sequence). The chain's CDR3 is CASSVTGGGDTEAFF. DNA of the CDR3: TGTGCCAGTAGTGTTACAGGGGGTGGGGACACTGAAGCTTTCTTT. The whole variable domain, filled in from reference TRBV19 and TRBJ1-1, reads DGGITQSPKYLFRKEGQNVTLSCEQNLNHDAMYWYRQDPGQGLRLIYYSQIVNDFQKGDIAEGYSVSREKKESFPLTVTSAQKNPTAFYLCASSVTGGGDTEAFFGQGTRLTVV.

The chain employs TRBV7-9 and TRBJ1-5; perhaps TRBD1 as D (6 bases). Germline V gives CDR1 SEHNR, CDR2 FQNEAQ (reference sequence). This CDR3 spans 17 amino acids. The ends were cut back, 4 bases at V and 1 base at J, with 17 bases in the middle. As DNA, the CDR3 is TGTGCCAGCAGCTCAACCACTCAGGGGACGAGCAATCAGCCCCAGCATTTT. This gives the protein CASSSTTQGTSNQPQHF.

The chain links TRBV6-4 to TRBJ2-3, with D perhaps matching TRBD1 (5 bases). V was cut by 9 bases and J by 1 base, with 11 bases left in between. The CDR3 has 13 residues. Germline V gives CDR1 MRHNA, CDR2 SNTAGT. The CDR3 DNA sequence: TGTGCCAGTAGGGGCGGTGGCACAGATACGCAGTATTTT. Amino acids: CASRGGGTDTQYF.

The chain has TRBV6-5 and TRBJ1-5; D not certain. Trimming removed 0 bases at V and 0 bases at J, with 6 bases between. Germline values: CDR1 MNHEY, CDR2 SVGAGI. The CDR3 contains 15 residues. CDR3 sequence: CASSYSTNSNQPQHF. The CDR3 bases are TGTGCCAGCAGTTACTCGACGAATAGCAATCAGCCCCAGCATTTT.

Of note for this clone: This CDR3 is also generated by other DNA sequences in the sample. The J gene is TRBJ2-3, the V gene TRBV12-3 or TRBV12-4; D unresolved. Trimming removed 6 bases at V and 2 bases at J, with 3 bases between. The CDR3 spans 11 residues. The CDR3 here is CASSLTDTQYF. The CDR3 bases are TGTGCCAGCAGCCTCACAGATACGCAGTATTTT.

V gene TRBV6-5 combines with J gene TRBJ1-3, with 7 bases that match TRBD1. V lost 3 bases, J lost 7 bases, and 12 bases stayed unmatched. The CDR3 loop spans 16 amino acids. The germline gives CDR1 MNHEY, CDR2 SVGAGI. The CDR3 is CASSYLSTGDWNTIYF. CDR3 coding DNA: TGTGCCAGCAGTTATCTTAGTACAGGGGATTGGAACACCATATATTTT.

As regards this clone: The junction departs from the called germline gene at one end, perhaps through a read error. The gene calls are TRBV7-7 and TRBJ2-3; no clear D gene. There are 16 residues in the CDR3. CDR1 SSHAT and CDR2 FNYEAQ come from the germline V gene (reference sequence). In DNA form, the CDR3 reads TGTGCTAGCAGCTTAGGCACTTCCCCTAACACAGATACGCAGTATTTT. Translated: CASSLGTSPNTDTQYF.

The rearrangement joins TRBV27 to TRBJ1-5, with D perhaps TRBD1 (5 bases). Germline CDR1 reads MNHEY; CDR2 reads SMNVEV (reference sequence). Trimming removed 7 bases at V and 3 bases at J, with 16 bases between. This CDR3 is 15 amino acids long. In nucleotides, the CDR3 is TGTGCCAGCAAACTCCGGGACGGATACAATCAGCCCCAGCATTTT. This gives the protein CASKLRDGYNQPQHF.

This chain joins TRBV9 and TRBJ1-3; no reliable D call. This CDR3 is 14 amino acids long. V was pared by 0 bases and J by 3 bases, with 7 bases between. In germline, CDR1 is SGDLS, CDR2 YYNGEE. The CDR3 bases are TGTGCCAGCAGCGTAGCCGGGTTTGGAAACACCATATATTTT. Its protein product is CASSVAGFGNTIYF.

The chain employs TRBV25-1 and TRBJ1-2, with 7 bases matching TRBD1. The ends lost 3 bases at V and 6 bases at J; junction bases unmatched: 4. The CDR3 runs to 13 residues. The germline gives CDR1 MGHDK, CDR2 SYGVNS. CDR3 sequence: CASSDPGTDGYTF. For the CDR3, the DNA is TGTGCCAGCAGTGACCCCGGGACAGATGGCTACACCTTC.

The V call is TRBV7-2, the J call TRBJ2-1, with a possible D match to TRBD2 (6 bases). Germline CDR1 reads SGHTA; CDR2 reads FQGNSA. V shed 1 base and J shed 8 bases, with 12 bases lying between them. The CDR3 has 14 amino acids. CDR3 DNA sequence: TGTGCCAGCAGCTTAGTTTCCGGGGGACATGAGCAGTTCTTC. It encodes CASSLVSGGHEQFF.

The chain's CDR3 is CASSAGRDTEAFF. Here the CDR3 DNA reads TGTGCCAGCAGTGCGGGGAGAGACACTGAAGCTTTCTTT. The rearrangement uses TRBV2 and TRBJ1-1; D not certain. V was cut by 4 bases and J by 3 bases, with 9 bases left in between. This CDR3 is 13 amino acids long. Germline CDR1 is SNHLY and CDR2 is FYNNEI.

The chain employs TRBV12-5 and TRBJ2-7, with 9 bases identical to TRBD2. The CDR3 runs 16 residues. The J segment lost 7 bases and the V segment lost 3 bases, leaving 13 bases of the junction unmatched. Germline CDR1 LGHNT, CDR2 FRNRAP. The chain's CDR3 is CASGLLVREGPREQYF. In DNA, the CDR3 is TGTGCTAGTGGTTTATTGGTGCGGGAGGGCCCTCGGGAGCAGTACTTC.

About this clone: The sample has other DNA sequences that encode this CDR3 too. This rearrangement joins TRBV7-2 to TRBJ1-2, with D hard to call. The CDR3 is 13 residues long. The germline V and J ends were trimmed by 1 base and 3 bases, with 6 bases remaining between them. Germline V gene data show CDR1 as SGHTA and CDR2 as FQGNSA. The CDR3: CASSLGTDYGYTF. The CDR3 nucleotides are TGTGCCAGCAGCTTAGGAACGGACTATGGCTACACCTTC.

This rearrangement joins TRBV19 to TRBJ1-1, with D unclear. The CDR3 loop spans 11 amino acids. CDR1 is LNHDA and CDR2 is SQIVND in the germline V gene (reference sequence). V gave up 5 bases and J gave up 7 bases, with 8 bases separating them. Here the CDR3 DNA reads TGTGCCAGTAGTCAAGGGATTGAAGCTTTCTTT. Residues: CASSQGIEAFF.

The chain links TRBV19 to TRBJ2-3; D ambiguous. CDR3 length equals 13 residues. Germline lookup yields CDR1 LNHDA and CDR2 SQIVND (reference sequence). Trimming stripped 6 bases from V and 0 bases from J, with 7 bases between. CDR3 protein: CASSLLSTDTQYF. CDR3 nucleotides: TGTGCCAGTAGCCTCCTGAGCACAGATACGCAGTATTTT.

V and J are TRBV4-1 and TRBJ1-2; D not certain. Per the germline V gene, CDR1 is MGHRA and CDR2 is YSYEKL. The ends were cut back, 1 base at V and 8 bases at J, with 14 bases in the middle. The CDR3 has 14 residues. The CDR3, as DNA: TGCGCCAGCAGCCAAGGTCCAGACTTGGGGGGCTACACCTTC. Its translation is CASSQGPDLGGYTF.

This sequence joins TRBV27 and TRBJ1-1; tentative D call: TRBD1 (6 bases). This CDR3 region has 12 residues. Germline values: CDR1 MNHEY, CDR2 SMNVEV (reference sequence). V was pared by 10 bases and J by 6 bases, with 15 bases between. The CDR3 coding sequence is TGTGCCACAAAACAGGGCCCCTCTGAAGCTTTCTTT. Translated, it gives CATKQGPSEAFF.

This chain uses TRBV27 with TRBJ1-4; 10 nucleotides match TRBD1. CDR3 length: 15 residues. J was trimmed by 12 bases and V by 5 bases; bases with no gene match: 12. CDR1 and CDR2 from the germline V gene are MNHEY and SMNVEV (reference sequence). Here the CDR3 DNA reads TGTGCCAGCAGTGTACCCGGGACAGGGGAGGTCCAACTGTTTTTT. Residues: CASSVPGTGEVQLFF. Based on the CDR3 plus reference TRBV27 and TRBJ1-4, the full variable domain is EAQVTQNPRYLITVTGKKLTVTCSQNMNHEYMSWYRQDPGLGLRQIYYSMNVEVTDKGDVPEGYKVSRKEKRNFPLILESPSPNQTSLYFCASSVPGTGEVQLFFGSGTQLSVL.